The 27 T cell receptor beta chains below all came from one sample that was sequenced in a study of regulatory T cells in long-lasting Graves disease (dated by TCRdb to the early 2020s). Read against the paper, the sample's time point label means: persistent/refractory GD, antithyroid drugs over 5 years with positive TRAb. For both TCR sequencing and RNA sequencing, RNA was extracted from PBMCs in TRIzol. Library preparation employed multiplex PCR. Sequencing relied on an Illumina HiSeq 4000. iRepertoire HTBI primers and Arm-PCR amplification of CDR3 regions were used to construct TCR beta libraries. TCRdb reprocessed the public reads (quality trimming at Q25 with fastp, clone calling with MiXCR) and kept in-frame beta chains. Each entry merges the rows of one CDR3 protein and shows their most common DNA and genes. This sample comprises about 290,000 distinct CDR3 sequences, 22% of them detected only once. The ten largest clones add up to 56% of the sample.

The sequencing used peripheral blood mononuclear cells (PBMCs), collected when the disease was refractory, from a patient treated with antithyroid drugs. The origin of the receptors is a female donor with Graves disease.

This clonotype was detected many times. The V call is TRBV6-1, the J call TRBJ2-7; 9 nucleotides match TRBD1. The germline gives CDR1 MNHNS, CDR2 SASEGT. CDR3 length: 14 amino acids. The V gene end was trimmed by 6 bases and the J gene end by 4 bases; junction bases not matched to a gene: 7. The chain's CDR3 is CASRGTGSLYEQYF. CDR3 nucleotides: TGTGCCAGCAGGGGGACAGGGAGTTTGTACGAGCAGTACTTC.

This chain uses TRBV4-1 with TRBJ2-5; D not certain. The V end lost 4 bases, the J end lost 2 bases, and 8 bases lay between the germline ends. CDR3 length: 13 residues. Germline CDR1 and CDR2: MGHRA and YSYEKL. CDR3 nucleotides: TGCGCCAGCAGCCGTAGTCAACAAGAGACCCAGTACTTC. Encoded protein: CASSRSQQETQYF.

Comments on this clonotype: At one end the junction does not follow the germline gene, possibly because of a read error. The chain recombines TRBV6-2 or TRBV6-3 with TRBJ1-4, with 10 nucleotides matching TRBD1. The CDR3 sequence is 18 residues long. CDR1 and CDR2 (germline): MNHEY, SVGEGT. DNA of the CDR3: TGTGCCGGCAGGGACCGGGGGACAGGGGTACCAACTAATGAAAAACTGTTTTTT. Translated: CAGRDRGTGVPTNEKLFF.

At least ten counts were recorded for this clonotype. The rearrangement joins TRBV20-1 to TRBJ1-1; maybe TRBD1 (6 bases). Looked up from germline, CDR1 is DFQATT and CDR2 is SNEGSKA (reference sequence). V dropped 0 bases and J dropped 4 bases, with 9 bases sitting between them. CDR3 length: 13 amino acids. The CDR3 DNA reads TGCAGTGCTAGAGATCTCAGGGGCACTGAAGCTTTCTTT. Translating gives CSARDLRGTEAFF.

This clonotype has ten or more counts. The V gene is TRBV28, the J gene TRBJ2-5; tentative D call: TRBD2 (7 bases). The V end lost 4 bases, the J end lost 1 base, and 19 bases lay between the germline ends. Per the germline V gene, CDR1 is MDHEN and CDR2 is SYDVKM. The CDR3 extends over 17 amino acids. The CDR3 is CASSWSSFRGAQETQYF. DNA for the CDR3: TGTGCCAGCAGTTGGTCGTCTTTTCGGGGGGCCCAAGAGACCCAGTACTTC.

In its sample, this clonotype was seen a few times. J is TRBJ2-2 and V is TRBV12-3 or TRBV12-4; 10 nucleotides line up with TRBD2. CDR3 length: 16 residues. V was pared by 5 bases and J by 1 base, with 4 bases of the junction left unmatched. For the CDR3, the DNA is TGTGCCAGCAGTCTCCGACTAGCGGGGAACACCGGGGAGCTGTTTTTT. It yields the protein CASSLRLAGNTGELFF.

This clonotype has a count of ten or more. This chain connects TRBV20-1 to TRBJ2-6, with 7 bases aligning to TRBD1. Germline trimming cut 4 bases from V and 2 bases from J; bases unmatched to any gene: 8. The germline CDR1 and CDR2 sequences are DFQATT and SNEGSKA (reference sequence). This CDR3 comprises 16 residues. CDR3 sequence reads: CSANRGMAAGANVLTF. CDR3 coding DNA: TGCAGTGCTAACAGGGGAATGGCGGCTGGGGCCAACGTCCTGACTTTC.

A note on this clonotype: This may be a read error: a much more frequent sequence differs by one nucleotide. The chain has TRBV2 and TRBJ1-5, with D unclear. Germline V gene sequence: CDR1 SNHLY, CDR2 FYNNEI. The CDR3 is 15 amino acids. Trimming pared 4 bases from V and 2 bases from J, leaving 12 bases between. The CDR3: CASSGEGLGNQPQHF. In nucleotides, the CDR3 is TGTGCCAGCAGTGGAGAGGGCTTGGGCAATCAGCCCCAGCATTTT.

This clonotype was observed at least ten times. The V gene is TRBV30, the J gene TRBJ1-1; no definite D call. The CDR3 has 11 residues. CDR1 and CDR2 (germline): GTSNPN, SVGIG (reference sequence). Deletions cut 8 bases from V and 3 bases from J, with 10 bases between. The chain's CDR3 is CAVGPYTEAFF. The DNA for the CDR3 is TGTGCCGTAGGGCCTTACACTGAAGCTTTCTTT.

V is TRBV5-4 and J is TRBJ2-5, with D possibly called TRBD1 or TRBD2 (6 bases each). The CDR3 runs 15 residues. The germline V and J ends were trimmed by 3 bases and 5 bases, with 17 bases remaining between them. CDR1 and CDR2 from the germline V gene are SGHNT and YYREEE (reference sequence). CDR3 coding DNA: TGTGCCAGCAGCTGGAGGGGGAGAGGTCCGGAGACCCAGTACTTC. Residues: CASSWRGRGPETQYF.

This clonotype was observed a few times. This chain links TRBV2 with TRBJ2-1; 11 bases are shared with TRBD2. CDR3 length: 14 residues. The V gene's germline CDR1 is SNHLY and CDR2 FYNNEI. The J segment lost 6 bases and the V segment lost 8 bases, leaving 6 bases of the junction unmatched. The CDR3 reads CASVGTSGINEQFF. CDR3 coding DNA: TGTGCCAGCGTAGGGACTAGCGGTATCAATGAGCAGTTCTTC.

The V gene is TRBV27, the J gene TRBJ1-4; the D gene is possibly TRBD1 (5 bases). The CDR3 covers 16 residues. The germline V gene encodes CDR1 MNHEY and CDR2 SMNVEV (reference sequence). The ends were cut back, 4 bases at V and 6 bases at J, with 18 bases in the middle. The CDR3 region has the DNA TGTGCCAGCAGTTCGACAGTTCTGGAAATTGATGAAAAACTGTTTTTT. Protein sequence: CASSSTVLEIDEKLFF. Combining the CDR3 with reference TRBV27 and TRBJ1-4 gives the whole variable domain EAQVTQNPRYLITVTGKKLTVTCSQNMNHEYMSWYRQDPGLGLRQIYYSMNVEVTDKGDVPEGYKVSRKEKRNFPLILESPSPNQTSLYFCASSSTVLEIDEKLFFGSGTQLSVL.

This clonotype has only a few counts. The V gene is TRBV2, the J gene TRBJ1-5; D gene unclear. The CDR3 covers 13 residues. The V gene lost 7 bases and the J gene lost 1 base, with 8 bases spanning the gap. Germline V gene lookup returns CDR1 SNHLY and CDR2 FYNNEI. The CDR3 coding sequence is TGTGCCAGCAAAGGGTTAAGCAATCAGCCCCAGCATTTT. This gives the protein CASKGLSNQPQHF.

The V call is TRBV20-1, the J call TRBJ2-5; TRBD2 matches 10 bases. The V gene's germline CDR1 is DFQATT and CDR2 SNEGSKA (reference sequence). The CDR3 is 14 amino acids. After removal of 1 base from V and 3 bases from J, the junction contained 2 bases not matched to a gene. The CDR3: CSARVGLAEETQYF. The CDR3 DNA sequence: TGCAGTGCTAGAGTCGGACTAGCGGAAGAGACCCAGTACTTC.

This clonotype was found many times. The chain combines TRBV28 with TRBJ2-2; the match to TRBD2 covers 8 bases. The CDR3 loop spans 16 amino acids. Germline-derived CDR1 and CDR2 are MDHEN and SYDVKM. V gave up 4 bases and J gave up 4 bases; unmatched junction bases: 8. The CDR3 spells CASSSAGGESTGELFF. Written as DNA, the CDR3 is TGTGCCAGCAGTTCTGCGGGGGGCGAAAGCACCGGGGAGCTGTTTTTT.

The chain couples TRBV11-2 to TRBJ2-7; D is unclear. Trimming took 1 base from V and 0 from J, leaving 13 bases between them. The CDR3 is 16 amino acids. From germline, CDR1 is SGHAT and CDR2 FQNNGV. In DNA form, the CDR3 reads TGTGCCAGCAGCTTAGGTACGCTTTATCTCTCCTACGAGCAGTACTTC. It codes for CASSLGTLYLSYEQYF.

Written as DNA, the CDR3 is TGTGCCAGTAGTATTATCCCTAACTACGAGCAGTACTTC. Its protein is CASSIIPNYEQYF. The chain is built from TRBV19 and TRBJ2-7, with D unclear. The V and J ends lost 3 bases and 3 bases respectively, with 9 bases between them. The V gene's germline CDR1 is LNHDA and CDR2 SQIVND (reference sequence). This CDR3 is 13 amino acids long.

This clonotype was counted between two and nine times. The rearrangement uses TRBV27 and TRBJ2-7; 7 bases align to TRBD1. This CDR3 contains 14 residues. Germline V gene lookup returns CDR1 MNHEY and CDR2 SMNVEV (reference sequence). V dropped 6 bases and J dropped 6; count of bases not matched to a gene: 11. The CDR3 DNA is TGTGCCAGCAGGTTTTCCCCGACAGGGTCCGAGCAGTACTTC. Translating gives CASRFSPTGSEQYF.

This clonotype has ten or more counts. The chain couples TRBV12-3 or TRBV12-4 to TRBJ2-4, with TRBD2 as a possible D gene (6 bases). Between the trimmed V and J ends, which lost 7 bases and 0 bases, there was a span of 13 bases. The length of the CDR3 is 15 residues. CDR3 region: CASTSTGLAKNIQYF. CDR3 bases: TGTGCCAGCACCTCGACGGGACTAGCCAAAAACATTCAGTACTTC.

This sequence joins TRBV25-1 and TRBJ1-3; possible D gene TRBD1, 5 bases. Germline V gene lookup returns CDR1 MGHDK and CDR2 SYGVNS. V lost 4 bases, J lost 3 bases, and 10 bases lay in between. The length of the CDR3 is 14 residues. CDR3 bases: TGTGCCAGCAGTGGTGGGACGGATGGAAACACCATATATTTT. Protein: CASSGGTDGNTIYF. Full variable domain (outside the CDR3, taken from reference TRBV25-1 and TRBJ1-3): EADIYQTPRYLVIGTGKKITLECSQTMGHDKMYWYQQDPGMELHLIHYSYGVNSTEKGDLSSESTVSRIRTEHFPLTLESARPSHTSQYLCASSGGTDGNTIYFGEGSWLTVV.

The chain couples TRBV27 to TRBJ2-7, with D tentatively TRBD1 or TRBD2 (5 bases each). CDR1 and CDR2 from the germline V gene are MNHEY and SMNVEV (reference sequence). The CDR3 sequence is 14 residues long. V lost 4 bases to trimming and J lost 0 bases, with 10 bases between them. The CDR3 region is CASSWDVASYEQYF. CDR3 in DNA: TGTGCCAGCAGTTGGGACGTAGCCTCCTACGAGCAGTACTTC.

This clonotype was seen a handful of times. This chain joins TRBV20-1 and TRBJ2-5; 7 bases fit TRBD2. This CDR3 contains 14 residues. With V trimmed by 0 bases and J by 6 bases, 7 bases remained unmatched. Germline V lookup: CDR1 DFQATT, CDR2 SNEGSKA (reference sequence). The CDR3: CSARDERGGKTQYF. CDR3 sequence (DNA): TGCAGTGCTAGAGATGAGCGGGGCGGGAAGACCCAGTACTTC.

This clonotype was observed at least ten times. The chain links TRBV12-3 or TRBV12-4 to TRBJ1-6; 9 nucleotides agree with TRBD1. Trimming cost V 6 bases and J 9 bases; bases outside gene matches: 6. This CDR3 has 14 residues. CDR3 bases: TGTGCCAGCAGCCCCGGGACAGGGTCTTCACCCCTCCACTTT. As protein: CASSPGTGSSPLHF.

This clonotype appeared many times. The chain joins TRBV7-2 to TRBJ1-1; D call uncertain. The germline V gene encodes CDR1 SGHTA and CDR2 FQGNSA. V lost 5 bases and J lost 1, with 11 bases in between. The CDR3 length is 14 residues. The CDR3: CASSLLDRNTEAFF. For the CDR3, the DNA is TGTGCCAGCAGCCTACTCGACCGGAACACTGAAGCTTTCTTT.

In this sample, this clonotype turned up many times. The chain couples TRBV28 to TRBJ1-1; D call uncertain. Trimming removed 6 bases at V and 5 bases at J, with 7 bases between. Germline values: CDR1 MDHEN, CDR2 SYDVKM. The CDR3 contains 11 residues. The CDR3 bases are TGTGCCAGCAGGGGAGAGACTGAAGCTTTCTTT. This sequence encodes CASRGETEAFF.

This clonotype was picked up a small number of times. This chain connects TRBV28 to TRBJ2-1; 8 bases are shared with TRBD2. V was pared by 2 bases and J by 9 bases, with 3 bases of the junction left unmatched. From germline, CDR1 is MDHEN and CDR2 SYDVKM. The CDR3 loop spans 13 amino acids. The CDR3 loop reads CASSLKAGVEQFF. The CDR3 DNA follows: TGTGCCAGCAGTTTAAAAGCGGGAGTTGAGCAGTTCTTC.

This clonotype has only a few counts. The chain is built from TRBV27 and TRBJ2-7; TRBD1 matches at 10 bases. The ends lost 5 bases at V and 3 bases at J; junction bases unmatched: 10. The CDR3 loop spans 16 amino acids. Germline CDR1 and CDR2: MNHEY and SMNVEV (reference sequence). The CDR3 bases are TGTGCCAGCAGTCCTCAGGACAGGGGGTTATTCTACGAGCAGTACTTC. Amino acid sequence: CASSPQDRGLFYEQYF.